A selection of T cell receptor beta chains follows, all from one sample in a study of blood T cell repertoires in COVID-19. Data came from immunoSEQ multiplex PCR; TCRdb stores just in-frame clones and leaves some out. The sample contains approximately 190,000 clones, 88% of which appear only once. The source material was peripheral blood. Receptors were obtained from a man aged 35 to 55 with active or convalescent COVID-19. Both conserved end residues are part of each CDR3. A row's size may be missing; if present it is once, few, many or a size class.

j_call | v_call | clone_size | cdr3_aa
TRBJ1-6 | TRBV14 | . | CASSQVSFGTGYNSPLHF
TRBJ1-6 | TRBV7-2 | . | CASSLGPQIYNSPLHF
TRBJ1-2 | TRBV6-1 | . | CASSEAPPGLGYGYTF
TRBJ2-3 | TRBV6-6 | . | CASSFTDSTDTQYF
TRBJ2-1 | TRBV27 | . | CASSLRTGGDEQFF
TRBJ2-1 | TRBV9 | . | CASSGGQGKEDNEQFF
TRBJ2-7 | TRBV6-5 | . | CASTAAGTGTYEQYF
TRBJ2-7 | TRBV18 | . | CATGGSNYEQYF
TRBJ2-3 | TRBV6-5 | few | CASSYSSGGRDTQYF
TRBJ1-1 | TRBV5-1 | . | CASRRNTEAFF
TRBJ1-2 | TRBV2 | . | CASIRDLDRVSGYTF
TRBJ2-7 | TRBV5-1 | . | CASSRGYGSYEQYF
TRBJ1-2 | TRBV18 | . | CASSPPGQGSYGYTF
TRBJ2-2 | TRBV4-2 | . | CASSREDENTGELFF
TRBJ2-3 | TRBV19 | . | CASSIKRGTDTQYF
TRBJ1-1 | TRBV3-1/TRBV3-2 | . | CASSNDRGYTEAFF
TRBJ2-2 | TRBV14 | . | CASSQRPGQGAGELFF
TRBJ2-7 | TRBV6-5 | . | CASSYSGGGSYEQYF
TRBJ2-3 | TRBV29-1 | . | CSVGVTSARTDTQYF
TRBJ2-3 | TRBV11-2 | . | CASSSGSWDTQYF
TRBJ2-3 | TRBV27 | . | CASSLGGALGDTDTQYF
TRBJ1-5 | TRBV3-1/TRBV3-2 | . | CASSRGYSNQPQHF
TRBJ1-6 | TRBV27 | . | CASSPLNSPLHF
TRBJ1-1 | TRBV19 | . | CASSISGYTEAFF
TRBJ2-1 | TRBV6-1 | . | CASSEEPGQDIYNEQFF
TRBJ1-1 | TRBV19 | . | CASRTGTELILNTEAFF
TRBJ2-6 | TRBV11-3 | . | CASSLDHGSGANVLTF
TRBJ1-3 | TRBV28 | once | CASSLGQRRSGNTIYF
TRBJ2-3 | TRBV6-5 | . | CASSFRTGMTDTQYF
TRBJ1-5 | TRBV19 | . | CASSPRQDNQPQHF
TRBJ1-5 | TRBV19 | once | CASSIGNRGAYGNQPQHF
TRBJ1-4 | TRBV4-2 | . | CASLGQGKEKLFF
TRBJ2-5 | TRBV7-2 | . | CASSSSGSQETQYF
TRBJ2-3 | TRBV6-4 | . | CASSGTSGGADTQYF
TRBJ1-6 | TRBV3-1/TRBV3-2 | few | CASSPGQSLGNSPLHF
TRBJ1-1 | TRBV7-2 | . | CASSLTGTGVGFGTEAFF
TRBJ1-3 | TRBV6-1 | . | CASSYDQGIYF
TRBJ2-5 | TRBV28 | . | CATSGLAGGKETQYF
TRBJ2-5 | TRBV9 | . | CASSLFGGSGETQYF
TRBJ2-6 | TRBV29-1 | . | CSATGSTSANVLTF
TRBJ1-6 | TRBV28 | . | CASTLGLFESPLHF
TRBJ2-3 | TRBV5-6 | . | CASSSYAVQGTQYF
TRBJ2-2 | TRBV4-1 | . | CASSPDPRTNTGELFF
TRBJ2-1 | TRBV28 | . | CASSLAGLLGNEQFF
TRBJ2-2 | TRBV4-2 | . | CASSLNGLAGELFF
TRBJ1-3 | TRBV4-1 | few | CASTLGGNSGNTIYF